A selection of T cell receptor beta chains follows, all from one sample in a study of OX40 agonist ivuxolimab in advanced cancers. Assay used: immunoSEQ multiplex PCR; TCRdb lists only in-frame clones, some missing. Here the sample spans roughly 87,000 clones, under 95% being singletons. Sequenced material: CD4+ or CD8+ T cells sorted from blood, taken in a trial of the OX40 agonist ivuxolimab. Receptor source: an adult with an advanced solid tumor such as melanoma, head and neck, liver or kidney cancer. CDR3s include the opening cysteine and the closing phenylalanine or tryptophan. The order of the fields is clone size, J gene, CDR3 length, V gene, D gene, CDR3 DNA, CDR3 protein. The D gene is left open where the match is weak. Clone size appears in some rows only: once, few, many, or a class for an expanded clone.

size: .; J: TRBJ1-1; length: 14; V: TRBV25-1; D: TRBD1; DNA: TGTGCCAGCCCGATATCCGGGACAGGTACTGAAGCTTTCTTT; CDR3: CASPISGTGTEAFF
size: .; J: TRBJ1-5; length: 15; V: TRBV19; D: .; DNA: TGTGCCAGTAGTATATACGGGCCGGCATCGAGGCCCCAGCATTTT; CDR3: CASSIYGPASRPQHF
size: .; J: TRBJ2-1; length: 11; V: TRBV28; D: .; DNA: TGTGCCAGCAGTTTAGCTGGGATGGAGTTCTTC; CDR3: CASSLAGMEFF
size: .; J: TRBJ1-5; length: 14; V: TRBV6-1; D: .; DNA: TGTGCCAGCGGCGTGACAGCTTTCAATCAGCCCCAGCATTTT; CDR3: CASGVTAFNQPQHF
size: .; J: TRBJ2-1; length: 20; V: TRBV5-1; D: TRBD2; DNA: TGCGCCAGCAGCTCATTGCCGGGACTAGCGGGGGGGAGCTCCTACAATGAGCAGTTCTTC; CDR3: CASSSLPGLAGGSSYNEQFF
size: .; J: TRBJ2-7; length: 14; V: TRBV18; D: TRBD1; DNA: TGTGCCAGCTCACCAGGGACAGGGTCCTACGAGCAGTACTTC; CDR3: CASSPGTGSYEQYF
size: .; J: TRBJ1-2; length: 14; V: TRBV11-3; D: .; DNA: TGTGCCAGCAGCCCCCTCCCAGAGGGGTATGGCTACACCTTC; CDR3: CASSPLPEGYGYTF
size: medium-sized; J: TRBJ1-1; length: 13; V: TRBV5-4; D: .; DNA: TGTGCCAGCAGCCCTGGGGAGTACACTGAAGCTTTCTTT; CDR3: CASSPGEYTEAFF
size: .; J: TRBJ1-5; length: 14; V: TRBV28; D: .; DNA: TGTGCCAGCAGTTTTCACGTTAGCAATCAGCCCCAGCATTTT; CDR3: CASSFHVSNQPQHF
size: .; J: TRBJ2-7; length: 12; V: TRBV30; D: .; DNA: TGTGCCTGGAGTGTACTGATGGGGGAGCAGTACTTC; CDR3: CAWSVLMGEQYF
size: few; J: TRBJ2-1; length: 13; V: TRBV4-1; D: .; DNA: TGCGCCAGCAGCCTAGGTGCTTACAATGAGCAGTTCTTC; CDR3: CASSLGAYNEQFF
size: .; J: TRBJ2-1; length: 11; V: TRBV29-1; D: .; DNA: TGCAGCGTTGGTGGGGCTGATGAGCAGTTCTTC; CDR3: CSVGGADEQFF
size: .; J: TRBJ1-6; length: 14; V: TRBV27; D: TRBD1; DNA: TGTGCCAGCAGTTGGGACAGGGGGTTTTCACCCCTCCACTTT; CDR3: CASSWDRGFSPLHF
size: few; J: TRBJ1-5; length: 16; V: TRBV19; D: .; DNA: TGTGCCCCCCGGAGAGGGAGAGGGCGAGGCAATCAGCCCCAGCATTTT; CDR3: CAPRRGRGRGNQPQHF
size: .; J: TRBJ1-5; length: 13; V: TRBV6-6; D: .; DNA: TGTGCCAGCAGTTCTCTCAGCAATCAGCCCCAGCATTTT; CDR3: CASSSLSNQPQHF
size: .; J: TRBJ2-1; length: 13; V: TRBV12-5; D: TRBD2; DNA: TGTGCTAGTGGCCGGGGGGTCCCGGGTGAGCAGTTCTTC; CDR3: CASGRGVPGEQFF
size: once; J: TRBJ1-5; length: 18; V: TRBV6-4; D: TRBD1; DNA: TGTGCCAGCATTAGTACCCAAGGGGACAGGGGTAGCAATCAGCCCCAGCATTTT; CDR3: CASISTQGDRGSNQPQHF
size: .; J: TRBJ2-3; length: 12; V: TRBV30; D: .; DNA: TGTGCTTTGGACAGTGTGGCAGATACGCAGTATTTT; CDR3: CALDSVADTQYF
size: .; J: TRBJ2-1; length: 14; V: TRBV30; D: .; DNA: TGTGCCTGGGAATCCGGGACAACCTCCAATGAGCAGTTCTTC; CDR3: CAWESGTTSNEQFF
size: .; J: TRBJ1-1; length: 15; V: TRBV30; D: .; DNA: TGTGCCTGGAGTGTAGGAGAAGGAATGAACACTGAAGCTTTCTTT; CDR3: CAWSVGEGMNTEAFF
size: .; J: TRBJ1-3; length: 15; V: TRBV4-1; D: .; DNA: TGCGCCAGCAGCCAAGATATCCAGAGAGGAAACACCATATATTTT; CDR3: CASSQDIQRGNTIYF
size: .; J: TRBJ2-1; length: 14; V: TRBV15; D: .; DNA: TGTGCCACCAGCAGTCCCCCCGAGGAAGTAGAGCAGTTCTTC; CDR3: CATSSPPEEVEQFF
size: .; J: TRBJ1-5; length: 15; V: TRBV7-9; D: .; DNA: TGTGCCAGCAGCGACAATAGGTATAGCAATCAGCCCCAGCATTTT; CDR3: CASSDNRYSNQPQHF
size: .; J: TRBJ2-7; length: 13; V: TRBV6-1; D: TRBD1; DNA: TGTGCCAGCAGTACAGGGGGGATCTACGAGCAGTACTTC; CDR3: CASSTGGIYEQYF
size: .; J: TRBJ2-1; length: 16; V: TRBV6-5; D: TRBD2; DNA: TGTGCCAGCAGTTCCATACTAGCGGGAGAGTTCGATGAGCAGTTCTTC; CDR3: CASSSILAGEFDEQFF
size: .; J: TRBJ1-2; length: 16; V: TRBV6-1; D: .; DNA: TGTGCCAGCAGTGACCCCAGGGAGGGTTTCGCTAGGAGCTACACCTTC; CDR3: CASSDPREGFARSYTF
size: .; J: TRBJ1-4; length: 16; V: TRBV6-1; D: .; DNA: TGTGCCAGCAGTGAACTTGGGACGGCGATCCGTGAAAAACTGTTTTTT; CDR3: CASSELGTAIREKLFF
size: .; J: TRBJ2-1; length: 17; V: TRBV5-4; D: .; DNA: TGTGCCAGCAGCTTGGATGGTAGGAGGCCAACCTACAATGAGCAGTTCTTC; CDR3: CASSLDGRRPTYNEQFF
size: .; J: TRBJ1-6; length: 14; V: TRBV30; D: .; DNA: TGTGCCTGGAGCCAAGTTGACAATAATTCACCCCTCCACTTT; CDR3: CAWSQVDNNSPLHF
size: .; J: TRBJ2-3; length: 13; V: TRBV7-6; D: .; DNA: TGTGCCAGCAGCTCGGACCGGGGACATACGCAGTATTTT; CDR3: CASSSDRGHTQYF
size: .; J: TRBJ2-3; length: 15; V: TRBV30; D: .; DNA: TGTGCCAGCCTGTCAGATACAGGAGAACGAGATACGCAGTATTTT; CDR3: CASLSDTGERDTQYF
size: .; J: TRBJ2-5; length: 12; V: TRBV27; D: .; DNA: TGTGCCAGCAGCCCCTTGGGGGAGACCCAGTACTTC; CDR3: CASSPLGETQYF
size: .; J: TRBJ1-6; length: 14; V: TRBV7-8; D: .; DNA: TGTGCCAGCAGCCTCAGCTCCTATAATTCACCCCTCCACTTT; CDR3: CASSLSSYNSPLHF
size: .; J: TRBJ1-2; length: 14; V: TRBV9; D: .; DNA: TGTGCCAGCAGCGTAGGTCAGGATGACTATGGCTACACCTTC; CDR3: CASSVGQDDYGYTF
size: .; J: TRBJ1-3; length: 16; V: TRBV4-3; D: .; DNA: TGCGCCAGCAGCCAAGTATGGCAGGCTGAATTAAACACCATATATTTT; CDR3: CASSQVWQAELNTIYF